Below, 16 T cell receptor beta chains from the same sample are listed, as sequenced in a study of blood T cell repertoires in COVID-19. Profiled with immunoSEQ multiplex PCR; TCRdb holds only in-frame clones, not every one. Seen here are over 250,000 clones, more than 75% observed once, and the top ten hold around 2.6%. Material: PBMCs or T cells enriched from blood (not recorded which). Source of these receptors: a man aged 60 to 69 who had recovered from COVID-19.

This sequence joins TRBV18 and TRBJ1-1, with D possibly matching TRBD1 (5 bases). Germline assignment: CDR1 KGHSH and CDR2 LQKENI. This CDR3 comprises 15 residues. V lost 4 bases, J lost 6 bases, and 18 bases lay in between. The CDR3 coding sequence is TGTGCCAGCTCACTGGGGCGGTCTGATTTCTCTGAAGCTTTCTTT. As protein: CASSLGRSDFSEAFF.

The J gene is TRBJ1-3, the V gene TRBV25-1, with a tentative D call TRBD1 (5 bases). The germline V gene encodes CDR1 MGHDK and CDR2 SYGVNS. The CDR3 length is 15 residues. Trimming left V 2 bases short and J 0 bases short, with 8 bases between. The CDR3, as DNA: TGTGCCAGCAGTGAACCGGGGGTCTCTGGAAACACCATATATTTT. Encoded protein: CASSEPGVSGNTIYF. Together with reference TRBV25-1 and TRBJ1-3, the CDR3 gives the full variable domain: EADIYQTPRYLVIGTGKKITLECSQTMGHDKMYWYQQDPGMELHLIHYSYGVNSTEKGDLSSESTVSRIRTEHFPLTLESARPSHTSQYLCASSEPGVSGNTIYFGEGSWLTVV.

This chain links TRBV24-1 with TRBJ2-5; D possibly corresponds to TRBD1 (6 bases). Trimming pared 7 bases from V and 5 bases from J, leaving 19 bases between. The CDR3 contains 15 residues. The germline CDR1 and CDR2 sequences are KGHDR and SFDVKD. CDR3 nucleotide sequence: TGTGCCACCAGCGGCGGACAGCCCGGTGGGGAGACCCAGTACTTC. Amino acids: CATSGGQPGGETQYF.

The chain employs TRBV12-3 or TRBV12-4 and TRBJ1-2; unclear D gene. Trimming shortened V by 3 bases and J by 6 bases, and 11 bases separated the two germline ends. CDR3 length: 13 amino acids. CDR3 region: CASSLWTQNGYTF. CDR3 DNA: TGTGCCAGCAGTTTGTGGACTCAAAATGGCTACACCTTC.

This sequence joins TRBV25-1 and TRBJ2-7; 7 nucleotides match TRBD2. The germline V gene encodes CDR1 MGHDK and CDR2 SYGVNS. J lost 3 bases, V lost 5 bases, and 13 bases had no gene match. This CDR3 has 16 amino acids. CDR3 protein: CASSPFPGGQIYEQYF. DNA for the CDR3: TGTGCCAGCAGTCCCTTTCCGGGAGGCCAAATCTACGAGCAGTACTTC.

V is TRBV11-2 and J is TRBJ2-1; possible D gene TRBD2, 5 bases. The V end was cut by 6 bases, the J end by 0 bases, with 18 bases between. From germline, CDR1 is SGHAT and CDR2 FQNNGV. This CDR3 region has 17 residues. CDR3 loop: CASRPGRGYSSYNEQFF. As DNA, the CDR3 is TGTGCCAGCAGGCCAGGTCGGGGTTACAGCTCCTACAATGAGCAGTTCTTC.

The J gene is TRBJ1-3, the V gene TRBV9, with D possibly being TRBD1 (6 bases). With 0 bases removed from V and 2 bases from J, the gap between germline ends came to 9 bases. CDR3 length equals 15 residues. The germline gives CDR1 SGDLS, CDR2 YYNGEE. Written as DNA, the CDR3 is TGTGCCAGCAGCGTAGGGGCAGGGGCTGGAAACACCATATATTTT. It is translated as CASSVGAGAGNTIYF.

The V gene is TRBV6-6, the J gene TRBJ2-7, with 7 bases fitting TRBD2. Germline assignment: CDR1 MNHNY and CDR2 SVGAGI (reference sequence). V lost 2 bases and J lost 10; bases outside the gene matches: 17. The CDR3 has 16 residues. The CDR3 loop is CASSYEWLAEVNYQYF. The CDR3 bases are TGTGCCAGCAGTTACGAGTGGCTAGCGGAGGTGAACTATCAGTACTTC.

The chain carries TRBV15 and TRBJ1-5; D remains ambiguous. With 0 bases removed from V and 4 bases from J, the gap between germline ends came to 10 bases. Germline V lookup: CDR1 LNHNV, CDR2 YYDKDF (reference sequence). The length of the CDR3 is 15 residues. CDR3: CATSRDYSPNQPQHF. The CDR3 DNA reads as TGTGCCACCAGCAGAGATTACAGCCCGAATCAGCCCCAGCATTTT.

The chain carries TRBV6-5 and TRBJ2-7; D remains ambiguous. The CDR3 has 13 residues. V gave up 5 bases and J gave up 4 bases, with 12 bases separating them. Germline V gene lookup returns CDR1 MNHEY and CDR2 SVGAGI. CDR3 loop: CASSLRVAYEQYF. DNA for the CDR3: TGTGCCAGCAGTCTCCGAGTTGCATACGAGCAGTACTTC.

V usage is TRBV19 and J usage is TRBJ2-7; D uncertain. Germline-derived CDR1 and CDR2 are LNHDA and SQIVND (reference sequence). CDR3 length: 13 residues. V was trimmed by 3 bases and J by 2 bases, leaving 8 bases between them. CDR3 loop: CASSIYPTYEQYF. CDR3 bases: TGTGCCAGTAGTATCTACCCCACCTACGAGCAGTACTTC.

V usage is TRBV7-6 and J usage is TRBJ1-5; 8 bases are a match to TRBD1. The germline CDR1 and CDR2 sequences are SGHVS and FNYEAQ. CDR3 size: 16 residues. Unmatched junction bases numbered 3, after V lost 0 bases and J lost 2 bases. CDR3 sequence: CASSLAGQVGNQPQHF. CDR3 DNA: TGTGCCAGCAGCTTAGCGGGACAGGTAGGCAATCAGCCCCAGCATTTT.

The chain employs TRBV11-3 and TRBJ2-3, with no clear D. Germline V gives CDR1 SGHNT, CDR2 YENEEA. CDR3 length equals 13 residues. Between the trimmed V and J ends, which lost 5 bases and 7 bases, there was a span of 13 bases. CDR3 in DNA: TGTGCCAGCAGCAGTAGACTCAGTCATACGCAGTATTTT. Amino acids: CASSSRLSHTQYF. The full variable domain, its missing parts supplied by reference TRBV11-3 and TRBJ2-3, is EAGVVQSPRYKIIEKKQPVAFWCNPISGHNTLYWYLQNLGQGPELLIRYENEEAVDDSQLPKDRFSAERLKGVDSTLKIQPAELGDSAVYLCASSSRLSHTQYFGPGTRLTVL.

This clone appeared a few times. The J gene is TRBJ2-7, the V gene TRBV15, with 7 bases matching TRBD1. Losses at the gene ends were 8 bases for V and 0 bases for J; bases not matched to a gene: 7. The CDR3 is 14 residues long. Germline values: CDR1 LNHNV, CDR2 YYDKDF (reference sequence). The CDR3 loop is CATGRGQHSYEQYF. CDR3 nucleotides: TGTGCCACCGGTAGGGGACAGCACTCCTACGAGCAGTACTTC.

The chain carries TRBV13 and TRBJ1-1, with 7 bases identical to TRBD1. V shed 6 bases, J shed 1 base, and the junction held 8 bases outside the gene matches. The length of the CDR3 is 15 residues. The germline gives CDR1 PRHDT, CDR2 FYEKMQ (reference sequence). The DNA of the CDR3 is TGTGCCAGCAGTTACCGAGGGACAGCGAACACTGAAGCTTTCTTT. The encoded protein is CASSYRGTANTEAFF. Using reference TRBV13 and TRBJ1-1 for the parts outside the CDR3, the full variable domain is AAGVIQSPRHLIKEKRETATLKCYPIPRHDTVYWYQQGPGQDPQFLISFYEKMQSDKGSIPDRFSAQQFSDYHSELNMSSLELGDSALYFCASSYRGTANTEAFFGQGTRLTVV.

The chain is built from TRBV2 and TRBJ2-1; 10 bases match TRBD2. The V segment lost 4 bases and the J segment 4 bases; nucleotides outside the gene matches: 7. This CDR3 has 16 amino acids. The V gene's germline CDR1 is SNHLY and CDR2 FYNNEI. The CDR3 reads CASSVLTSGAYNEQFF. The CDR3 DNA is TGTGCCAGCAGTGTATTAACTAGCGGGGCTTACAATGAGCAGTTCTTC.